These T cell receptor beta chains were read from a single sample in a study of T cells expressing NK-cell markers. TCRdb reprocessed the 5' RACE reads; each CDR3 protein has one entry and no DNA is given. Found here are around 380,000 distinct CDR3 sequences; the top ten clones hold roughly 10%. Sample: blood T cells: a sorted CD56 or NKG2C T cell subset, CD4+ or CD8+ T cells, or bulk PBMC T cells (not recorded which). The receptors here all came from a woman aged 45-65 years in good health. Both conserved end residues are part of each CDR3.

J	V	CDR3
TRBJ2-4	TRBV12-3/TRBV12-4	CASSLWGLARSIQYF
TRBJ2-1	TRBV5-1	CASSLASGGVGASGTNEQFF
TRBJ1-2	TRBV6-6	CASTNRGRDTYGYTF
TRBJ2-6	TRBV5-1	CASSLFQGVVGANVLTF
TRBJ1-3	TRBV12-3/TRBV12-4	CASSDPGTGNTIYF
TRBJ2-1	TRBV20-1	CSASLSVNEQFF
TRBJ2-3	TRBV7-2	CASSLSDSQTYTDTQYF
TRBJ2-2	TRBV6-5	CASSYELGELFF
TRBJ2-5	TRBV11-2	CASSLDRTSAAGTQYF
TRBJ2-1	TRBV20-1	CSTLAGGGNEQFF
TRBJ2-3	TRBV10-3	CAITTGDSTDTQYF
TRBJ2-1	TRBV9	CASSAVGADYYNEQFF
TRBJ2-1	TRBV20-1	CSASFRGGTDEQFF
TRBJ2-1	TRBV4-1	CASSQEGLSGANNEQFF
TRBJ2-1	TRBV11-1	CASSLEWGGEFF
TRBJ2-1	TRBV27	CASSSISGSLYNEQFF
TRBJ1-6	TRBV4-2	CASSSLWGNSPLHF
TRBJ2-1	TRBV20-1	CSAKLGLAGSSYEQFF
TRBJ1-6	TRBV6-5	CASSATGPNSPLHF
TRBJ2-6	TRBV24-1	CATSDFSRSGANVLTF
TRBJ2-7	TRBV10-3	CAISATRVGPGYEQYF
TRBJ2-1	TRBV5-1	CASSLGLPLRNGGNEQFF
TRBJ2-1	TRBV7-9	CASTSGRDYHEQFF
TRBJ2-1	TRBV12-3/TRBV12-4	CASSLKGPNEQFF
TRBJ2-7	TRBV29-1	CSVSGILGYEQYF
TRBJ2-5	TRBV3-1	CASSPTGHPGETQYF
TRBJ2-6	TRBV12-3/TRBV12-4	CASSRGPASGANVLTF
TRBJ2-1	TRBV12-3/TRBV12-4	CASRPPGLAYSDEQFF
TRBJ1-1	TRBV29-1	CSAVPIRRGTNTEAFF
TRBJ2-3	TRBV11-1	CASSVSGRTSTDTQYF
TRBJ1-6	TRBV10-2	CASRGTGNSPLHF
TRBJ2-7	TRBV6-5	CASSFTRSYEQYF
TRBJ2-6	TRBV4-1	CASSQVQGDNVLTF
TRBJ2-1	TRBV12-3/TRBV12-4	CASKNTRTNGDEQFF
TRBJ2-1	TRBV5-6	CASREWGSSYNEQFF
TRBJ1-2	TRBV12-3/TRBV12-4	CASSARQGGRANYGYTF
TRBJ2-5	TRBV20-1	CSAAGTQETQYF
TRBJ1-1	TRBV12-3/TRBV12-4	CASSLDRGETFF
TRBJ2-3	TRBV9	CASSVTSGRTDTQYF